The rows below give T cell receptor beta chains drawn from one sample of a study of T cell changes during pregnancy in multiple sclerosis. Produced via immunoSEQ multiplex PCR; TCRdb's table is partial and in-frame only. The table lists around 35,000 clones, almost 95% of them singletons. Source: CD4+ T cells from peripheral blood mononuclear cells, taken in the third trimester of pregnancy. Receptor source: a female donor in good health, enrolled as a control in a pregnancy study. CDR3s include the opening cysteine and the closing phenylalanine or tryptophan. A D gene is named only where the DNA matches it firmly. Clone sizes are given selectively: once, few, many, or a class where the clone is expanded.

CDR3,DNA,V,D,size,J
CASSVEGSSGNTIYF,TGTGCCAGCAGCGTAGAAGGGAGCTCTGGAAACACCATATATTTT,TRBV9,.,once,TRBJ1-3
CASSADHGFHF,TGTGCCAGCAGTGCCGACCACGGGTTCCACTTT,TRBV28,.,few,TRBJ1-6
CASSPTGTGAYEQYF,TGTGCCAGCAGCCCCACCGGGACAGGGGCCTACGAGCAGTACTTC,TRBV4-2,TRBD1,.,TRBJ2-7
CASSPDRGLGEQYF,TGTGCCAGCAGCCCTGACAGGGGGCTAGGCGAGCAGTACTTC,TRBV11-2,TRBD1,once,TRBJ2-7
CASSVQRGYEQYF,TGTGCCAGCTCGGTTCAGCGGGGTTACGAGCAGTACTTC,TRBV6-4,TRBD2,.,TRBJ2-7
CASSSILRGTGSPFYGYTF,TGTGCCAGTAGCAGTATCCTGAGAGGGACAGGGAGCCCCTTCTATGGCTACACCTTC,TRBV19,TRBD1,.,TRBJ1-2
CASGFFSPNGIEQYF,TGTGCTAGTGGTTTTTTTTCACCGAACGGGATCGAGCAGTACTTC,TRBV12-5,.,.,TRBJ2-7
CASSRGQEGGYTF,TGTGCCAGCAGTCGGGGACAGGAAGGGGGCTACACCTTC,TRBV6-5,TRBD1,.,TRBJ1-2
CASSNRGTGGTEAFF,TGTGCCAGCAGTAACCGGGGGACAGGGGGAACTGAAGCTTTCTTT,TRBV6-6,TRBD1,.,TRBJ1-1
CAISDGTGGKQFF,TGTGCCATCAGTGATGGGACAGGGGGCAAGCAGTTCTTC,TRBV10-3,TRBD1,.,TRBJ2-1
CASSQGRGGYATNEKLFF,TGCGCCAGCAGCCAAGGCAGGGGCGGGTATGCAACTAATGAAAAACTGTTTTTT,TRBV4-1,.,.,TRBJ1-4
CASSGPGFETQYF,TGTGCCAGCAGCGGGCCAGGTTTTGAGACCCAGTACTTC,TRBV9,.,.,TRBJ2-5
CASSVEDRGGEKLFF,TGTGCCAGCAGCGTAGAGGACAGGGGTGGGGAAAAACTGTTTTTT,TRBV9,TRBD1,.,TRBJ1-4
CASSLRGRGSETQYF,TGTGCCAGCAGCTTAAGGGGCCGGGGGTCAGAGACCCAGTACTTC,TRBV7-9,.,once,TRBJ2-5
CASSYSGVNTEAFF,TGTGCCAGCAGTTACTCAGGAGTGAACACTGAAGCTTTCTTT,TRBV6-5,.,.,TRBJ1-1
CASSLRDRVTEAFF,TGTGCCAGCAGCTTACGGGACAGGGTTACTGAAGCTTTCTTT,TRBV7-9,TRBD1,.,TRBJ1-1
CASAGQGPDEQYF,TGTGCCAGCGCAGGACAGGGCCCCGACGAGCAGTACTTC,TRBV2,TRBD1,.,TRBJ2-7
CAWSVPSGPLNEQFF,TGTGCCTGGAGTGTACCTAGCGGGCCCCTTAATGAGCAGTTCTTC,TRBV30,TRBD2,.,TRBJ2-1
CASSFLNPPRDLEKLFF,TGTGCCAGCAGCTTTCTTAACCCCCCGCGGGACCTCGAAAAACTGTTTTTT,TRBV7-8,.,.,TRBJ1-4
CASSVFQGDFKNIQYF,TGTGCCAGCAGTGTCTTTCAAGGGGATTTTAAGAACATTCAGTACTTC,TRBV7-9,.,.,TRBJ2-4
CASSPAGAVGYTF,TGTGCCAGCTCACCGGCGGGGGCGGTTGGCTACACCTTC,TRBV18,.,.,TRBJ1-2
CASSEKPGYNQPQHF,TGTGCCAGCAGTGAAAAACCAGGGTACAATCAGCCCCAGCATTTT,TRBV6-1,.,.,TRBJ1-5
CASSLSGQNYEQYF,TGTGCCAGCTCACTATCCGGACAGAACTACGAGCAGTACTTC,TRBV18,.,.,TRBJ2-7
CASSSAGANRNEQFF,TGTGCCAGCAGTTCGGCGGGGGCAAATCGGAATGAGCAGTTCTTC,TRBV28,.,once,TRBJ2-1
CASSLAGARGLANTGELFF,TGTGCCAGCAGCTTAGCCGGGGCGCGGGGTCTCGCGAACACCGGGGAGCTGTTTTTT,TRBV7-2,.,.,TRBJ2-2
CASSLNRETQYF,TGTGCCAGCAGCTTAAATCGGGAGACCCAGTACTTC,TRBV7-6,.,.,TRBJ2-5
CASSLTGLQSPYEQYF,TGCGCCAGCAGCTTGACAGGGTTGCAGTCTCCCTACGAGCAGTACTTC,TRBV5-1,.,.,TRBJ2-7
CASSLQGLGVKETQYF,TGTGCCAGCAGCTTACAGGGATTGGGAGTAAAAGAGACCCAGTACTTC,TRBV5-8,.,.,TRBJ2-5
CASSYGTGTRETQYF,TGTGCCAGCAGTTACGGGACAGGGACTCGCGAGACCCAGTACTTC,TRBV6-5,TRBD1,once,TRBJ2-5
CASFRQANTEAFF,TGTGCCAGCTTTCGACAGGCGAACACTGAAGCTTTCTTT,TRBV6-5,.,.,TRBJ1-1
CASRNPRTGDNSPLHF,TGTGCCAGCCGGAACCCGCGGACAGGGGATAATTCACCCCTCCACTTT,TRBV19,TRBD1,once,TRBJ1-6
CASGGLEAKNIQYF,TGTGCCAGTGGTGGGTTGGAGGCCAAAAACATTCAGTACTTC,TRBV2,.,.,TRBJ2-4
CASSYSGTLNTEAFF,TGTGCCAGCAGTTACTCCGGGACACTGAACACTGAAGCTTTCTTT,TRBV2,.,.,TRBJ1-1
CASSPQGTLSYEQYF,TGTGCCAGCAGTCCCCAGGGGACGCTGTCCTACGAGCAGTACTTC,TRBV6-5,.,.,TRBJ2-7
CASSSPPGQSRLSPLHF,TGTGCCAGCAGCTCACCACCGGGACAGTCAAGACTTTCACCCCTCCACTTT,TRBV7-2,TRBD1,.,TRBJ1-6
CASSYDLPGGNTEAFF,TGTGCCAGCAGCTACGATCTTCCGGGAGGGAACACTGAAGCTTTCTTT,TRBV5-5,.,.,TRBJ1-1
CAIKGATNTGELFF,TGTGCCATCAAGGGGGCGACGAACACCGGGGAGCTGTTTTTT,TRBV10-3,TRBD1,.,TRBJ2-2
CASSLTSGGGYNEQFF,TGCGCCAGCAGCTTGACTAGCGGGGGGGGTTACAATGAGCAGTTCTTC,TRBV5-1,TRBD2,once,TRBJ2-1
CASSFSDSFNQPQHF,TGTGCCAGCAGTTTCTCGGACAGTTTCAATCAGCCCCAGCATTTT,TRBV28,.,.,TRBJ1-5
CASSHRIRTGVITEAFF,TGCGCCAGCAGTCATAGAATCCGGACAGGAGTTATCACTGAAGCTTTCTTT,TRBV23-1,TRBD1,.,TRBJ1-1
CASSLGGAPNEQFF,TGCGCCAGCAGCCTCGGCGGGGCCCCCAATGAGCAGTTCTTC,TRBV5-1,.,.,TRBJ2-1
CASSLGGGSGNTIYF,TGTGCCAGCAGCTTAGGAGGGGGCTCTGGAAACACCATATATTTT,TRBV11-2,.,.,TRBJ1-3
CASSLTGGNTGELFF,TGTGCCAGCAGCTTGACAGGGGGGAACACCGGGGAGCTGTTTTTT,TRBV7-2,TRBD1,.,TRBJ2-2
CASSQGMAVSGANVLTF,TGCGCCAGCAGCCAAGGAATGGCTGTCTCTGGGGCCAACGTCCTGACTTTC,TRBV4-1,.,.,TRBJ2-6
CASSFLRLNSYNSPLHF,TGTGCCAGCAGTTTTTTGAGGCTCAACTCCTATAATTCACCCCTCCACTTT,TRBV28,.,.,TRBJ1-6
CASHRGLDTGELFF,TGCGCCAGCCACAGGGGGTTGGACACCGGGGAGCTGTTTTTT,TRBV5-1,TRBD1,.,TRBJ2-2